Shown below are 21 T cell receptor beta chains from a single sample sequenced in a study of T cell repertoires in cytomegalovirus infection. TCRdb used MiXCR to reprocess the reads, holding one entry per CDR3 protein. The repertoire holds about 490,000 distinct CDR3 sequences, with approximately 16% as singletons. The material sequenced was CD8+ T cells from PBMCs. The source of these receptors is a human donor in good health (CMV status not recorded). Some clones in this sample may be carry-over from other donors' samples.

The CDR3 region has the DNA TGTGCCAGCAGCTCCGACAGACAGCGAAACACCATATATTTT. Translation: CASSSDRQRNTIYF. V usage is TRBV7-1 and J usage is TRBJ1-3; TRBD1 might be the D (5 bases). TRBV7-1 carries the ORF label, with uncertain function. The CDR3 extends over 14 amino acids. With 3 bases removed from V and 5 bases from J, the gap between germline ends came to 11 bases.

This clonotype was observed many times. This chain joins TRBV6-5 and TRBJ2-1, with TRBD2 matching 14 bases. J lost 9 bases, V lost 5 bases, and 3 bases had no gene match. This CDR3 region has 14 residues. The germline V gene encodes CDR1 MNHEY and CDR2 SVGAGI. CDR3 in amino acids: CASSLGTSGSEQFF. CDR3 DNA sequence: TGTGCCAGCAGTCTCGGGACTAGCGGGAGTGAGCAGTTCTTC.

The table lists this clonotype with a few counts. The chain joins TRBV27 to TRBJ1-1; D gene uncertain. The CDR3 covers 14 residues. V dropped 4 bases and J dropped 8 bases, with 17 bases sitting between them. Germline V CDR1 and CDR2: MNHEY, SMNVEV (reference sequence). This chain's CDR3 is CASSSTSLHPEAFF. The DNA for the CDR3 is TGTGCCAGCAGTTCGACCAGTTTACATCCGGAAGCTTTCTTT.

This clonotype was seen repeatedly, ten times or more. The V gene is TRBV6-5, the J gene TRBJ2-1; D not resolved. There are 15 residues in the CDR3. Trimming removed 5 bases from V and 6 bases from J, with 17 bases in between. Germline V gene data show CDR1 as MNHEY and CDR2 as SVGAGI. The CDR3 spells CASSQKIVGPNEQFF. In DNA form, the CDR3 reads TGTGCCAGCAGTCAGAAGATAGTGGGCCCCAATGAGCAGTTCTTC.

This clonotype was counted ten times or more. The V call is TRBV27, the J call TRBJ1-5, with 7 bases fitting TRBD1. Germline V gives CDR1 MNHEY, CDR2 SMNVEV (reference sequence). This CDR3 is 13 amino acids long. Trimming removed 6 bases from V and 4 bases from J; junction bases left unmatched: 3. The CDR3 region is CASSLTGNQPQHF. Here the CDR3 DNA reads TGTGCCAGCAGCTTGACAGGGAATCAGCCCCAGCATTTT.

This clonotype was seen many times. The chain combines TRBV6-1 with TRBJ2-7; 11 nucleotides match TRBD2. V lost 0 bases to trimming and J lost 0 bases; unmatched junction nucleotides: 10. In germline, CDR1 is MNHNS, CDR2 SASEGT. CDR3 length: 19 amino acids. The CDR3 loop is CASSEAPLGTSGSSYEQYF. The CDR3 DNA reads TGTGCCAGCAGTGAAGCGCCTTTGGGAACTAGCGGGAGCTCCTACGAGCAGTACTTC.

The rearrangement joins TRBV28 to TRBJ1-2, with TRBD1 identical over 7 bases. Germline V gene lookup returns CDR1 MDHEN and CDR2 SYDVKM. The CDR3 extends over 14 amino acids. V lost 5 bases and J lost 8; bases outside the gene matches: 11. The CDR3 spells CASSPTPGQLGYTF. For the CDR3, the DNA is TGTGCCAGCAGTCCAACTCCGGGACAGCTAGGCTACACCTTC.

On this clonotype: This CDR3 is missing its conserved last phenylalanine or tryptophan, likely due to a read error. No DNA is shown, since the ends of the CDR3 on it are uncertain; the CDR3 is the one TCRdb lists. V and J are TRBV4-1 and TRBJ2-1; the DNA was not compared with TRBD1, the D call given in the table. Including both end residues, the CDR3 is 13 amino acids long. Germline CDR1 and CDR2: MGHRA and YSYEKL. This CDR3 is CASSFDGNNEQLL.

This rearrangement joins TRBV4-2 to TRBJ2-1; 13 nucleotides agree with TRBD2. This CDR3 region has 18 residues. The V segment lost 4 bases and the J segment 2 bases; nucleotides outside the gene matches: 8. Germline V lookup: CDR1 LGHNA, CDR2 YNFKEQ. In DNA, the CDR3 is TGTGCCAGCAGCCTTAGGACTAGCGGGAGTATGACCTACAATGAGCAGTTCTTC. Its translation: CASSLRTSGSMTYNEQFF.

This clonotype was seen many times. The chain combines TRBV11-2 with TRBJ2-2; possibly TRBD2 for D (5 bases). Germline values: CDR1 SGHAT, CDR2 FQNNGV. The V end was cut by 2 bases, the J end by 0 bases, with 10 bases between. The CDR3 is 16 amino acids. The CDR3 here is CASSLFRGANTGELFF. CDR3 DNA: TGTGCCAGCAGCTTATTCCGGGGTGCGAACACCGGGGAGCTGTTTTTT. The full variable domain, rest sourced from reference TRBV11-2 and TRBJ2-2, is EAGVAQSPRYKIIEKRQSVAFWCNPISGHATLYWYQQILGQGPKLLIQFQNNGVVDDSQLPKDRFSAERLKGVDSTLKIQPAKLEDSAVYLCASSLFRGANTGELFFGEGSRLTVL.

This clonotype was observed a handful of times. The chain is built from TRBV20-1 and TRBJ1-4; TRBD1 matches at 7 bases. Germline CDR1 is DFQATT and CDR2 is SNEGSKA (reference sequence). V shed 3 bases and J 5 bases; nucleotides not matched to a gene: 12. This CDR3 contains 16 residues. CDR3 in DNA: TGCAGTGCTAGGGAGTGGCGGACAGGCCTAAATGAAAAACTGTTTTTT. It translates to CSAREWRTGLNEKLFF.

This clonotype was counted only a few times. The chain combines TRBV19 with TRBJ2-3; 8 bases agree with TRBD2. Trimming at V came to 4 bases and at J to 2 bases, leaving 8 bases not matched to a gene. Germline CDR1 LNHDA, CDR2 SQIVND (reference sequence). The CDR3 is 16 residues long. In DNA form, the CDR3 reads TGTGCCAGTAGTAACCAGCGGGAGTCTCCCACAGATACGCAGTATTTT. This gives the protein CASSNQRESPTDTQYF.

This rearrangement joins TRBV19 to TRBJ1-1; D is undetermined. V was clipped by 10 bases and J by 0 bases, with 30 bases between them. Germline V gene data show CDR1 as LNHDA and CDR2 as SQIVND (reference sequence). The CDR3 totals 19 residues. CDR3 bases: TGTGCCACCGGGAGGTTTAGTTGGGGTAACCCGGGCATGAACACTGAAGCTTTCTTT. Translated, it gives CATGRFSWGNPGMNTEAFF.

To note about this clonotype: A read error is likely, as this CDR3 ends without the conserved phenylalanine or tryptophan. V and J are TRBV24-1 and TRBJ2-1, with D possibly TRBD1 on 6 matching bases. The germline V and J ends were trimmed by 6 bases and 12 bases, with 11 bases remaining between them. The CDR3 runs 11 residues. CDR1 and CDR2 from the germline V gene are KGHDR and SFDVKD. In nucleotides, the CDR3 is TGTGCCACCAGTCCAGGGGACGGGCAGTTCTTA. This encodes CATSPGDGQFL.

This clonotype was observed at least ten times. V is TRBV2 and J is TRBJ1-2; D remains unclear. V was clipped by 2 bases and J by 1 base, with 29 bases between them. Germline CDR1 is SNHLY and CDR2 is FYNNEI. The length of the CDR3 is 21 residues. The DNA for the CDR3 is TGTGCCAGCAGTGAAAATCGTTTAGGGCGCCTCCGGCCCGGTATTAACTATGGCTACACCTTC. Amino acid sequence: CASSENRLGRLRPGINYGYTF.

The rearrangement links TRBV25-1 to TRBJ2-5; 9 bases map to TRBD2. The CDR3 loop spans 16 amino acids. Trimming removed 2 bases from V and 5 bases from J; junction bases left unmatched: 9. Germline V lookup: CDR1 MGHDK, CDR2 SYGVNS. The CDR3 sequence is CASSELLAGVTETQYF. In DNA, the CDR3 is TGTGCCAGCAGTGAACTCTTAGCGGGAGTGACGGAGACCCAGTACTTC.

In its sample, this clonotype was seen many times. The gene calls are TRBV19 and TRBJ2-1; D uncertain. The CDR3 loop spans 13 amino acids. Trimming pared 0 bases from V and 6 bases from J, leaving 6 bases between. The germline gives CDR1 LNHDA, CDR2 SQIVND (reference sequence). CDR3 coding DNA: TGTGCCAGTAGTATAGATCTTCTCAATGAGCAGTTCTTC. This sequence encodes CASSIDLLNEQFF.

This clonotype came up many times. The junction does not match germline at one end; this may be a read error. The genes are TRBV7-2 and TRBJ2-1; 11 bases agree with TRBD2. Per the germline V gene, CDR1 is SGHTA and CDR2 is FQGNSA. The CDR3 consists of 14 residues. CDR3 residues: CASSFYRASGGQVF. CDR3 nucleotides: TGTGCCAGCAGCTTCTACCGGGCTAGCGGGGGGCAGGTCTTC.

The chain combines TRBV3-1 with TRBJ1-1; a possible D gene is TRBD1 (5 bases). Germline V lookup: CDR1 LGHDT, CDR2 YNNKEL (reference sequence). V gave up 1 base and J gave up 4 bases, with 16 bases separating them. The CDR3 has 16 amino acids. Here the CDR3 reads CASSQVDSPLSTEAFF. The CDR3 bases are TGTGCCAGCAGCCAAGTAGACAGCCCTTTGAGCACTGAAGCTTTCTTT.

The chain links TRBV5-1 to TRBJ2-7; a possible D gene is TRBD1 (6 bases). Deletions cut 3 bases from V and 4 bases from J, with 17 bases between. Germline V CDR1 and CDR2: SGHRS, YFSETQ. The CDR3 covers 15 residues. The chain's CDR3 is CASSYAGASGYEQYF. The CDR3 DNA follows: TGCGCCAGCAGCTATGCAGGGGCGTCTGGTTACGAGCAGTACTTC.

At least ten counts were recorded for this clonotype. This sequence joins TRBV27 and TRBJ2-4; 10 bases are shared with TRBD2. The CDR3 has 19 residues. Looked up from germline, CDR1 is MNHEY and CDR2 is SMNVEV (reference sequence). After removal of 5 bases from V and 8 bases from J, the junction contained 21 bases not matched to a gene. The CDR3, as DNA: TGTGCCAGCAGTCCGCCCCCGAGGTCAGCGGGAGGGCCGTCCGACATTCAGTACTTC. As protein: CASSPPPRSAGGPSDIQYF.